This TCR beta chain was profiled in a study of blood T cell repertoires in COVID-19. On the study more broadly: Sites across the United States, Italy and Spain contributed samples from acute and convalescent COVID-19.

All recovered Cohort 3 donors got two negative PCRs, got clearance, or saw symptom resolution. The CDR3 consists of 17 residues. With V trimmed by 5 bases and J by 4 bases, 12 bases remained unmatched. Per the germline V gene, CDR1 is KGHDR and CDR2 is SFDVKD. Clones were read by immunoSEQ multiplex PCR, and TCRdb kept only the in-frame ones, dropping some. Among 300,000 to 400,000 clones listed, around 90% were seen once. The sequence came from a man between 60 and 75 years old who had recovered from COVID-19. Sequences were obtained from PBMCs or T cells enriched from blood (not recorded which). J is TRBJ2-1 and V is TRBV24-1; 8 nucleotides agree with TRBD2. In nucleotides, the CDR3 is TGTGCCACCAGTGGAGGAAGCGGGAGAGGGGGGTACAATGAGCAGTTCTTC. Translation gives CATSGGSGRGGYNEQFF.